Below are 31 T cell receptor beta chains sequenced from a single sample in a study of blood T cell repertoires in COVID-19. Profiled with immunoSEQ multiplex PCR; TCRdb holds only in-frame clones, not every one. The sample yields 150,000 to 200,000 clones, around 85% seen once. The sequenced sample was peripheral blood. All receptors derive from a man between 65 and 80 years old with active or convalescent COVID-19.

The genes are TRBV19 and TRBJ2-2, with TRBD1 matching over 8 bases. The CDR3 has 15 amino acids. The V and J ends lost 5 bases and 6 bases, in that order; junction bases with no gene match: 8. From germline, CDR1 is LNHDA and CDR2 SQIVND (reference sequence). In nucleotides, the CDR3 is TGTGCCAGTAGTTCCTTGACAGGGGTTTCCGGGGAGCTGTTTTTT. It specifies CASSSLTGVSGELFF.

J is TRBJ2-3 and V is TRBV5-1; the D gene is possibly TRBD1 (5 bases). The germline V gene has CDR1 SGHRS and CDR2 YFSETQ. This CDR3 comprises 15 residues. The V gene lost 0 bases and the J gene lost 1 base, with 9 bases spanning the gap. The CDR3 region has the DNA TGCGCCAGCAGCTTGGGTGGGGCCCGCACAGATACGCAGTATTTT. Translating it yields CASSLGGARTDTQYF. Based on the CDR3 plus reference TRBV5-1 and TRBJ2-3, the full variable domain is KAGVTQTPRYLIKTRGQQVTLSCSPISGHRSVSWYQQTPGQGLQFLFEYFSETQRNKGNFPGRFSGRQFSNSRSEMNVSTLELGDSALYLCASSLGGARTDTQYFGPGTRLTVL.

The chain employs TRBV11-2 and TRBJ2-7; 7 bases agree with TRBD1. The CDR3 consists of 15 residues. Unmatched junction bases numbered 13, after V lost 5 bases and J lost 6 bases. Germline V CDR1 and CDR2: SGHAT, FQNNGV. CDR3 DNA sequence: TGTGCCAGCAGCAAGACAGGGCAACGCGGATTCGAGCAGTACTTC. Translating it yields CASSKTGQRGFEQYF. The full variable domain, in which reference TRBV11-2 and TRBJ2-7 provide the parts outside the CDR3, is EAGVAQSPRYKIIEKRQSVAFWCNPISGHATLYWYQQILGQGPKLLIQFQNNGVVDDSQLPKDRFSAERLKGVDSTLKIQPAKLEDSAVYLCASSKTGQRGFEQYFGPGTRLTVT.

V gene TRBV6-2 or TRBV6-3 combines with J gene TRBJ2-6, with 8 bases that match TRBD2. The CDR3 is 19 residues long. The germline gives CDR1 MNHEY, CDR2 SVGEGT. V lost 4 bases and J lost 0; bases outside the gene matches: 11. CDR3 nucleotide sequence: TGTGCCAGCAGTTTTGTAGTTGCGGGGGGCCACTCTGGGGCCAACGTCCTGACTTTC. Its protein is CASSFVVAGGHSGANVLTF.

The rearrangement uses TRBV5-1 and TRBJ2-7; TRBD1 agrees at 7 bases. This CDR3 comprises 14 residues. The germline CDR1 and CDR2 sequences are SGHRS and YFSETQ. Losses at the gene ends were 0 bases for V and 5 bases for J; bases not matched to a gene: 5. CDR3 residues: CASSLGDRIHEQYF. The CDR3 nucleotides are TGCGCCAGCAGCTTGGGGGACAGAATCCACGAGCAGTACTTC. Full variable domain (rest looked up from reference TRBV5-1 and TRBJ2-7): KAGVTQTPRYLIKTRGQQVTLSCSPISGHRSVSWYQQTPGQGLQFLFEYFSETQRNKGNFPGRFSGRQFSNSRSEMNVSTLELGDSALYLCASSLGDRIHEQYFGPGTRLTVT.

There are a few counts of this clone. The chain carries TRBV9 and TRBJ2-1, with TRBD1 identical over 9 bases. Germline loops: CDR1 SGDLS, CDR2 YYNGEE. Trimming removed 0 bases from V and 6 bases from J; junction bases left unmatched: 4. The CDR3 runs to 15 residues. DNA for the CDR3: TGTGCCAGCAGCGTAGAGGGACAGGGACTCAATGAGCAGTTCTTC. This sequence encodes CASSVEGQGLNEQFF.

The rearrangement joins TRBV6-5 to TRBJ1-6; D perhaps matches TRBD1 (5 bases). The CDR3 runs 14 residues. V was trimmed by 0 bases and J by 5 bases, leaving 5 bases between them. Germline loops: CDR1 MNHEY, CDR2 SVGAGI. Here the CDR3 reads CASSYSGDNSPLHF. The CDR3, as DNA: TGTGCCAGCAGTTACTCAGGGGATAATTCACCCCTCCACTTT.

The V call is TRBV3-1 (or the pseudogene TRBV3-2), the J call TRBJ2-5, with 7 positions matching TRBD1. Germline CDR1 is LGHDT and CDR2 is YNNKEL (reference sequence). The CDR3 runs to 16 residues. V lost 2 bases to trimming and J lost 4 bases; unmatched junction nucleotides: 10. The CDR3 region is CASSQKPVRDRETQYF. CDR3 sequence (DNA): TGTGCCAGCAGCCAAAAACCCGTCAGGGACAGAGAGACCCAGTACTTC.

The count of this clone is one. This rearrangement joins TRBV18 to TRBJ2-1, with 8 bases identical to TRBD1. CDR3 size: 18 residues. V shed 10 bases and J 1 base; nucleotides not matched to a gene: 18. CDR1 and CDR2 (germline): KGHSH, LQKENI. The CDR3 DNA sequence: TGTGCCACCCTTAGAACGACAGGGGTCTATGGGTCCTACAATGAGCAGTTCTTC. Encoded protein: CATLRTTGVYGSYNEQFF.

This chain joins TRBV19 and TRBJ1-6; 8 nucleotides agree with TRBD1. Germline lookup yields CDR1 LNHDA and CDR2 SQIVND (reference sequence). V lost 7 bases, J lost 9 bases, and 11 bases stayed unmatched. CDR3 size: 15 residues. This chain's CDR3 is CASTQKGQGGSPLHF. CDR3 nucleotide sequence: TGTGCCAGTACCCAAAAAGGACAGGGCGGTTCACCCCTCCACTTT.

V and J are TRBV2 and TRBJ1-4; TRBD1 aligns across 7 bases. Germline-derived CDR1 and CDR2 are SNHLY and FYNNEI. J gave up 0 bases and V 4 bases, and 2 bases lay outside the gene matches. The CDR3 consists of 15 residues. This CDR3 reads CASSGGTATNEKLFF. As DNA, the CDR3 is TGTGCCAGCAGTGGGGGGACAGCAACTAATGAAAAACTGTTTTTT.

In the case of this clone: Other DNA sequences of this sample code for an identical CDR3. V and J are TRBV7-9 and TRBJ1-4; D might be TRBD1 (6 bases). V was trimmed by 6 bases and J by 5 bases, leaving 7 bases between them. Germline lookup yields CDR1 SEHNR and CDR2 FQNEAQ (reference sequence). This CDR3 contains 12 residues. The CDR3 DNA reads TGTGCCAGCAGTAGGGGGAATGAAAAACTGTTTTTT. Protein sequence: CASSRGNEKLFF.

The V gene is TRBV6-5, the J gene TRBJ2-5; 10 bases are shared with TRBD1. The CDR3 extends over 15 amino acids. J gave up 4 bases and V 0 bases, and 2 bases lay outside the gene matches. Germline V gene lookup returns CDR1 MNHEY and CDR2 SVGAGI. CDR3 amino acids: CASSYSTGGGETQYF. CDR3 coding DNA: TGTGCCAGCAGTTACTCGACAGGGGGCGGAGAGACCCAGTACTTC.

The V gene is TRBV27, the J gene TRBJ2-1; 7 bases are shared with TRBD1. The CDR3 covers 14 residues. The V and J ends lost 1 base and 16 bases, in that order; junction bases with no gene match: 13. Germline CDR1 and CDR2: MNHEY and SMNVEV (reference sequence). The CDR3: CASSLWAQTGTAFF. The CDR3 region has the DNA TGTGCCAGCAGTTTATGGGCCCAGACAGGGACGGCCTTCTTC.

The J gene is TRBJ1-3, the V gene TRBV25-1, with TRBD1 matching 10 bases. There are 18 residues in the CDR3. The J segment lost 1 base and the V segment lost 6 bases, leaving 12 bases of the junction unmatched. Germline-derived CDR1 and CDR2 are MGHDK and SYGVNS. CDR3 sequence: CASRETGGLRPSGNTIYF. DNA for the CDR3: TGTGCCAGCAGAGAGACAGGGGGCCTTAGACCGTCTGGAAACACCATATATTTT.

This clone came up once. The genes are TRBV24-1 and TRBJ2-3; 9 bases line up with TRBD1. J lost 6 bases, V lost 5 bases, and 8 bases had no gene match. This CDR3 contains 15 residues. Germline CDR1 reads KGHDR; CDR2 reads SFDVKD. The CDR3 protein is CATSASDRGPDTQYF. The CDR3 DNA reads as TGTGCCACCAGTGCGTCGGACAGGGGCCCCGATACGCAGTATTTT.

J is TRBJ2-3 and V is TRBV5-1; 7 nucleotides match TRBD2. Germline values: CDR1 SGHRS, CDR2 YFSETQ. The junction had 9 bases not matched to a gene; V was cut back by 4 bases and J by 1 base. CDR3 length equals 16 residues. DNA for the CDR3: TGCGCCAGCAGCACCCAGCGGGGTTCGGGCACAGATACGCAGTATTTT. It translates to CASSTQRGSGTDTQYF.

V and J are TRBV4-3 and TRBJ2-1; TRBD1 matches at 8 bases. The length of the CDR3 is 16 residues. Germline V CDR1 and CDR2: LGHNA, YSLEER. Germline trimming cut 3 bases from V and 0 bases from J; bases unmatched to any gene: 4. CDR3 residues: CASSHNTGGSYNEQFF. As DNA, the CDR3 is TGCGCCAGCAGCCACAATACAGGGGGCTCCTACAATGAGCAGTTCTTC.

The chain employs TRBV9 and TRBJ1-6; D unresolved. Germline values: CDR1 SGDLS, CDR2 YYNGEE. Trimming left V 4 bases short and J 2 bases short, with 13 bases between. This CDR3 is 16 amino acids long. The CDR3 protein is CASSKGEGAYNSPLHF. The CDR3 DNA follows: TGTGCCAGCAGCAAGGGTGAGGGAGCCTATAATTCACCCCTCCACTTT.

The V and J genes are TRBV6-2 or TRBV6-3 and TRBJ1-1; a weak D match, TRBD1 (5 bases). Trimming removed 0 bases at V and 6 bases at J, with 14 bases between. This CDR3 contains 15 residues. CDR1 is MNHEY and CDR2 is SVGEGT in the germline V gene. The CDR3 loop reads CASSYSLRQGSEAFF. The CDR3 bases are TGTGCCAGCAGTTACTCCCTCCGGCAGGGCTCTGAAGCTTTCTTT.

This clone turned up a few times. The V gene is TRBV4-1, the J gene TRBJ1-1; possibly TRBD1 for D (5 bases). This CDR3 has 15 amino acids. Trimming left V 2 bases short and J 0 bases short, with 10 bases between. The V gene's germline CDR1 is MGHRA and CDR2 YSYEKL. The CDR3 reads CASSQYDRLNTEAFF. CDR3 in DNA: TGCGCCAGCAGCCAATACGACAGATTGAACACTGAAGCTTTCTTT.

The gene calls are TRBV27 and TRBJ2-3; D remains ambiguous. Trimming pared 3 bases from V and 3 bases from J, leaving 10 bases between. Germline-derived CDR1 and CDR2 are MNHEY and SMNVEV (reference sequence). The CDR3 length is 14 residues. In nucleotides, the CDR3 is TGTGCCAGCAGTTTGCTACCAAAGACAGATACGCAGTATTTT. It yields the protein CASSLLPKTDTQYF.

CDR3 region: CASTDSNGYTF. CDR3 bases: TGTGCCAGCACCGACAGTAATGGCTACACCTTC. The chain carries TRBV6-5 and TRBJ1-2, with D maybe TRBD1 (5 bases). Germline values: CDR1 MNHEY, CDR2 SVGAGI. Trimming left V 7 bases short and J 6 bases short, with 9 bases between. The CDR3 is made up of 11 amino acids.

The CDR3 nucleotides read TGCGCCAGCAGCAGGAGTCCCGAGGGCACAGATACGCAGTATTTT. Residues: CASSRSPEGTDTQYF. The chain links TRBV5-1 to TRBJ2-3; unclear D gene. The CDR3 is 15 amino acids. Germline V gives CDR1 SGHRS, CDR2 YFSETQ. Deletions cut 4 bases from V and 1 base from J, with 13 bases between.

The table lists this clone with a few counts. The chain carries TRBV28 and TRBJ2-2; 7 bases fit TRBD1. V lost 7 bases to trimming and J lost 4 bases; unmatched junction nucleotides: 9. The CDR3 has 15 amino acids. Per germline, CDR1 MDHEN and CDR2 SYDVKM. The chain's CDR3 is CASTWTGSFTGELFF. The CDR3 DNA reads TGTGCCAGCACCTGGACAGGTTCTTTCACCGGGGAGCTGTTTTTT.

The J gene is TRBJ1-2, the V gene TRBV28; 7 bases line up with TRBD1. The CDR3 is 15 amino acids. The V gene end was trimmed by 7 bases and the J gene end by 4 bases; junction bases not matched to a gene: 12. Germline V gene lookup returns CDR1 MDHEN and CDR2 SYDVKM. CDR3: CASIPQGVTGYGYTF. CDR3 nucleotides: TGTGCCAGCATTCCTCAGGGGGTGACGGGCTATGGCTACACCTTC.

This clone has just a few counts. The chain carries TRBV2 and TRBJ2-7; a weak D match, TRBD1 (6 bases). V was pared by 1 base and J by 6 bases, with 7 bases between. This CDR3 spans 12 amino acids. Germline V CDR1 and CDR2: SNHLY, FYNNEI. The DNA of the CDR3 is TGTGCCAGCAGTGAAGGAGGGGGCGAGCAGTACTTC. Its protein is CASSEGGGEQYF.

DNA of the CDR3: TGTGCCACCAGTAGGGCGGCAGGGGGAACCGTCTACAATGAGCAGTTCTTC. It is translated as CATSRAAGGTVYNEQFF. The chain uses TRBV24-1 and TRBJ2-1; TRBD1 matches at 7 bases. V was clipped by 6 bases and J by 3 bases; unmatched bases: 13. The CDR3 length is 17 residues. The germline gives CDR1 KGHDR, CDR2 SFDVKD.

V gene TRBV11-2 combines with J gene TRBJ2-1; D is perhaps TRBD2 (5 bases). Germline assignment: CDR1 SGHAT and CDR2 FQNNGV. The ends were cut back, 4 bases at V and 7 bases at J, with 14 bases in the middle. The CDR3 covers 14 residues. The DNA of the CDR3 is TGTGCCAGCAGCTATCTGTGGGAGCAGAATGAGCAGTTCTTC. Its translation is CASSYLWEQNEQFF.

Points on this clone: The sample holds other DNA sequences that translate to the same CDR3. The genes are TRBV28 and TRBJ2-3; D is ambiguous. V was cut by 5 bases and J by 1 base, with 7 bases left in between. Looked up from germline, CDR1 is MDHEN and CDR2 is SYDVKM. The CDR3 consists of 13 residues. CDR3 DNA sequence: TGTGCCAGCAGTCCACCGGGCACAGATACGCAGTATTTT. Translated: CASSPPGTDTQYF.

The chain uses TRBV6-1 and TRBJ2-4, with D unresolved. The germline V gene encodes CDR1 MNHNS and CDR2 SASEGT. The CDR3 is 15 residues long. Trimming shortened V by 3 bases and J by 2 bases, and 11 bases separated the two germline ends. CDR3 in amino acids: CASSEESPSKNIQYF. The CDR3 DNA follows: TGTGCCAGCAGTGAGGAGTCTCCTTCCAAAAACATTCAGTACTTC.